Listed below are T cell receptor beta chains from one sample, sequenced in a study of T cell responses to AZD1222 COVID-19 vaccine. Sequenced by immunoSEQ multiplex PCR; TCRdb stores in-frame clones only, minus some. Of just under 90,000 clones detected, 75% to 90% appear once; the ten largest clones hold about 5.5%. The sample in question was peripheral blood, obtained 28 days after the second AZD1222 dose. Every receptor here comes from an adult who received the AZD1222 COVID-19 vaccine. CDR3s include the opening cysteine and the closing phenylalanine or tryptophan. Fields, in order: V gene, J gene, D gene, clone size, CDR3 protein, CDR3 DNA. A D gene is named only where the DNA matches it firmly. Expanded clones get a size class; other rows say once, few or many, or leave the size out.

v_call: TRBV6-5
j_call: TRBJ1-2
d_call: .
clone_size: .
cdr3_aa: CASSYGRERGYTF
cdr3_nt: TGTGCCAGCAGTTACGGGAGGGAGCGGGGCTACACCTTC

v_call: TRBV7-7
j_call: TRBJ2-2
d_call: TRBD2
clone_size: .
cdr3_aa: CASTPGLRAGELFF
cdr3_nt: TGTGCTAGCACCCCGGGACTAAGGGCCGGGGAGCTGTTTTTT

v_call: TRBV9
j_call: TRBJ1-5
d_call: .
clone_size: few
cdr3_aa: CASSREGDGQPQHF
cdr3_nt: TGTGCCAGCAGCCGAGAAGGGGACGGTCAGCCCCAGCATTTT

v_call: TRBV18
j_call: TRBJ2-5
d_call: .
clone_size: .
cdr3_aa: CASSPRQGQSETQYF
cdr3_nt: TGTGCCAGCTCACCGCGGCAGGGACAAAGTGAGACCCAGTACTTC

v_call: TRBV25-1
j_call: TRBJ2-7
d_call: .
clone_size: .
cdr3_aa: CASSQYSYEQYF
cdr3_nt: TGTGCCAGCAGCCAGTATTCCTACGAGCAGTACTTC

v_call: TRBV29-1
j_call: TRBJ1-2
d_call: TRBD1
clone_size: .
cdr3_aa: CSVGYRGFNYGYTF
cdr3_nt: TGCAGCGTAGGATACAGGGGTTTCAACTATGGCTACACCTTC

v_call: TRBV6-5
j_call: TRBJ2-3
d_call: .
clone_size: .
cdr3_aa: CASSYRAGHTDTQYF
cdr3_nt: TGTGCCAGCAGTTACCGGGCGGGGCACACAGATACGCAGTATTTT

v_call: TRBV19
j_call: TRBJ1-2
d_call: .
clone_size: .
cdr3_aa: CASSATAENYGYTF
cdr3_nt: TGTGCCAGTAGTGCCACCGCCGAAAACTATGGCTACACCTTC

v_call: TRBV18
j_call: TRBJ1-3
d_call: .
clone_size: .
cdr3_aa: CASSPPSGARLSGNTIYF
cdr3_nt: TGTGCCAGCTCACCACCATCTGGGGCCCGACTCTCTGGAAACACCATATATTTT

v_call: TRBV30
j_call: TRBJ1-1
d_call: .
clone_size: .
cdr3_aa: CAWRRSEAFF
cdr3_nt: TGTGCCTGGAGAAGATCTGAAGCTTTCTTT

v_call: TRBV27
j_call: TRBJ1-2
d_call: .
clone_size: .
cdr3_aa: CATGYPLYGYTF
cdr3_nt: TGTGCCACCGGTTACCCCCTCTATGGCTACACCTTC

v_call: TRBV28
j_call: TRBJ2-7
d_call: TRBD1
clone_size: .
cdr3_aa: CASSWGQGEQYF
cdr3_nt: TGTGCCAGCAGTTGGGGACAGGGCGAGCAGTACTTC

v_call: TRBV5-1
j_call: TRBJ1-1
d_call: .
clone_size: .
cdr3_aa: CASSLIAGSTEAFF
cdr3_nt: TGCGCCAGCAGCCTAATTGCGGGGTCCACTGAAGCTTTCTTT

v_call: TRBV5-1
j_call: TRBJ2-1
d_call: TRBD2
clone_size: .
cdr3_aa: CASSETSGTYNEQFF
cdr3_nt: TGCGCCAGCAGCGAAACTAGCGGGACCTACAATGAGCAGTTCTTC

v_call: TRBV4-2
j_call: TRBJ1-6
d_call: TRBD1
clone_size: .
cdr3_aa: CASSPRDSDLNSPLHF
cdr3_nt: TGTGCCAGCAGCCCTCGGGACAGCGACCTTAATTCACCCCTCCACTTT

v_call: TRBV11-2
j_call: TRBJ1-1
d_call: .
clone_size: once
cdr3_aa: CASSSVAKGKAFF
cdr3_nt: TGTGCCAGCAGCTCCGTCGCCAAAGGGAAAGCTTTCTTT

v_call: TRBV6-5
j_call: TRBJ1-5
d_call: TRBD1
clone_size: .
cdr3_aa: CASSSRDRGNQPQHF
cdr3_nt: TGTGCCAGCAGTTCCCGGGACAGGGGCAATCAGCCCCAGCATTTT

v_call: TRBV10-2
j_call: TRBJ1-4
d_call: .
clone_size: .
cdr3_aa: CASSVAGEGYSNEKLFF
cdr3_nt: TGCGCCAGCAGTGTTGCAGGGGAAGGTTACTCTAATGAAAAACTGTTTTTT

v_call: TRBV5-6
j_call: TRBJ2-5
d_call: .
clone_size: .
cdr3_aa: CASKHEGGQQETQYF
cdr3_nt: TGTGCCAGCAAACACGAGGGGGGCCAACAAGAGACCCAGTACTTC

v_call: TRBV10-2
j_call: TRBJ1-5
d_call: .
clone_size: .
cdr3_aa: CASSESLWDQPQHF
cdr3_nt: TGCGCCAGCAGTGAGTCGTTGTGGGATCAGCCCCAGCATTTT

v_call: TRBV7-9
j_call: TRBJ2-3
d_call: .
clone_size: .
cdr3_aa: CASSLAGSDTQYF
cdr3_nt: TGTGCCAGCAGCTTAGCGGGGTCAGATACGCAGTATTTT

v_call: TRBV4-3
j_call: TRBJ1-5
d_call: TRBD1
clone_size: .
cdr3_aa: CASSQGTGDQPQHF
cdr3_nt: TGCGCCAGCAGCCAGGGGACAGGGGATCAGCCCCAGCATTTT

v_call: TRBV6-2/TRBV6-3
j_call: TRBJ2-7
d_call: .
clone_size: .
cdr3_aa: CASSYGGEREQYF
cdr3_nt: TGTGCCAGCAGTTACGGGGGTGAGAGAGAGCAGTACTTC

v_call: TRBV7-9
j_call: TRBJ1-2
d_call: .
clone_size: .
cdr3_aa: CASSLERGIYGYTF
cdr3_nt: TGTGCCAGCAGCTTGGAACGGGGGATCTATGGCTACACCTTC

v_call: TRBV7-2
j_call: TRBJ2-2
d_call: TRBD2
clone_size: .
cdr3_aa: CASSLAETSLRGGELFF
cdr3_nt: TGTGCCAGCAGCTTAGCCGAGACTAGCCTAAGGGGCGGGGAGCTGTTTTTT

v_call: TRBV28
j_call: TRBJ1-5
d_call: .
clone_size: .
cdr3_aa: CASTPGAMQPQHF
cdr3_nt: TGTGCCAGCACCCCGGGGGCGATGCAGCCCCAGCATTTT

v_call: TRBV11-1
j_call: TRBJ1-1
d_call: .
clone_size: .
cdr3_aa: CASSAPGFGTEAFF
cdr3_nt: TGTGCCAGCAGCGCTCCAGGTTTTGGCACTGAAGCTTTCTTT

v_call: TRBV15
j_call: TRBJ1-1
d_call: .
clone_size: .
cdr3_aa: CATSRDTDNTEAFF
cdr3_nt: TGTGCCACCAGCAGAGATACAGATAACACTGAAGCTTTCTTT

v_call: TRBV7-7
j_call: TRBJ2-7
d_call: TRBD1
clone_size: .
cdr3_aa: CASSQTTGVVVGEQYF
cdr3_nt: TGTGCTAGCAGCCAGACGACAGGGGTAGTCGTGGGCGAGCAGTACTTC

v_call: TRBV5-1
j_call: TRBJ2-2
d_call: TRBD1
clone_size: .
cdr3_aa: CASSFGTDELFF
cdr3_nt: TGCGCCAGCAGCTTCGGGACAGATGAGCTGTTTTTT

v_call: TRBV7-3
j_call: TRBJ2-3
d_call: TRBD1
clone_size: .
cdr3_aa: CASSPSRDRVTDTQYF
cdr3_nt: TGTGCCAGCAGCCCAAGCCGGGACAGGGTCACAGATACGCAGTATTTT

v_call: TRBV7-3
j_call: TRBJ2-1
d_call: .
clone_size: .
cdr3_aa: CASSYSNRGGEQFF
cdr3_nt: TGTGCCAGCAGTTACTCGAACCGGGGCGGTGAGCAGTTCTTC

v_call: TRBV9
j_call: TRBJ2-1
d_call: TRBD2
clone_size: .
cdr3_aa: CARSPGGGGSNEQFF
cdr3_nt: TGTGCCCGCAGCCCCGGCGGGGGGGGGTCGAATGAGCAGTTCTTC

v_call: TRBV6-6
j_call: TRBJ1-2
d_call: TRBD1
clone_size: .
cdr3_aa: CASSYPGTVYGYTF
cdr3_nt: TGTGCCAGCAGTTACCCGGGGACAGTTTATGGCTACACCTTC

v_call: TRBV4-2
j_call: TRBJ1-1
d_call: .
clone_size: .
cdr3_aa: CASSPLGTEAFF
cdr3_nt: TGTGCCAGCAGCCCCCTGGGCACTGAAGCTTTCTTT

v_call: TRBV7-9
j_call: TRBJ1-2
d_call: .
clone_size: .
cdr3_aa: CASSLEGSWDYGYTF
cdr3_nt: TGTGCCAGCAGCTTGGAGGGTAGTTGGGACTATGGCTACACCTTC

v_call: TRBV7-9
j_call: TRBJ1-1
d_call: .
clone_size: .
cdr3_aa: CASSPKASGWDTEAFF
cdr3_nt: TGTGCCAGCAGCCCGAAGGCGTCAGGGTGGGACACTGAAGCTTTCTTT

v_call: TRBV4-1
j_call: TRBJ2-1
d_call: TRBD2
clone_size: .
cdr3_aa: CASSQDVLAGGPGYNEQFF
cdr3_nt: TGCGCCAGCAGCCAAGATGTGCTAGCGGGGGGGCCCGGGTACAATGAGCAGTTCTTC

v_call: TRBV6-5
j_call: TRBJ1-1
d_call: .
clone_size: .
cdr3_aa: CAGRFGGNTEAFF
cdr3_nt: TGTGCCGGCCGCTTTGGGGGGAACACTGAAGCTTTCTTT

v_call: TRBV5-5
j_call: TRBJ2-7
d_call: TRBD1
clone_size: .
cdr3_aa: CASSLGAGQVLYEQYF
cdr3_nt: TGTGCCAGCAGCTTGGGGGCGGGACAGGTGCTATACGAGCAGTACTTC

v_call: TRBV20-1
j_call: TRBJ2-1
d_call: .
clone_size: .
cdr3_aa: CSASGLEQFF
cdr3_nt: TGCAGTGCTAGTGGGTTAGAGCAGTTCTTC

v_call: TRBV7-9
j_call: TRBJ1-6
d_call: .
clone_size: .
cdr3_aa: CASSFAGSDSPLHF
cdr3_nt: TGTGCCAGCAGCTTCGCCGGGTCTGATTCACCCCTCCACTTT

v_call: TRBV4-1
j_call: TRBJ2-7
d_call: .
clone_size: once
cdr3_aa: CASSQGDTGTYEQYF
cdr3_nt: TGCGCCAGCAGCCAAGGGGACACCGGAACCTACGAGCAGTACTTC

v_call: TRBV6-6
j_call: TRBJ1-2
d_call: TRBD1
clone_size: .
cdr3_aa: CASRPGTGRGYGYTF
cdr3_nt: TGTGCCAGCAGGCCCGGGACAGGGAGAGGCTATGGCTACACCTTC

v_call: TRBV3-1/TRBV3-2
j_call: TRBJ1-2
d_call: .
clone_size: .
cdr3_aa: CASSPTGTYGYTF
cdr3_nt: TGTGCCAGCAGCCCGACAGGCACCTATGGCTACACCTTC

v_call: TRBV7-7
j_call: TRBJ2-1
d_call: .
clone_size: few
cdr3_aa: CASSPVRSDYNEQFF
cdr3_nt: TGTGCCAGCAGCCCTGTTCGGAGCGACTACAATGAGCAGTTCTTC

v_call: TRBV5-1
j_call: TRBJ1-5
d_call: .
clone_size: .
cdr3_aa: CASSLGGGFNQPQHF
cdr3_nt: TGCGCCAGCAGCTTGGGAGGGGGATTCAATCAGCCCCAGCATTTT

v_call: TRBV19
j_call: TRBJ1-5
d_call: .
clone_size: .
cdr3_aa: CASRVGGTYSSNQPQHF
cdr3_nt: TGTGCCAGTAGGGTGGGGGGGACGTACTCTAGCAATCAGCCCCAGCATTTT

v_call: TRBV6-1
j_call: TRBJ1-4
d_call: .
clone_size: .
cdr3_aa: CASSETHATNEKLFF
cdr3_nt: TGTGCCAGCAGTGAAACGCACGCAACTAATGAAAAACTGTTTTTT

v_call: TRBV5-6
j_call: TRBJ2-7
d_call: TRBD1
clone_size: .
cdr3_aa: CASSLTGGANYEQYF
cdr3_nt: TGTGCCAGCAGCTTGACAGGGGGCGCGAACTACGAGCAGTACTTC

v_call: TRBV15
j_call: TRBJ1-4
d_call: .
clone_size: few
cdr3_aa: CATSRDRGATNEKLFF
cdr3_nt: TGTGCCACCAGCAGAGATAGGGGTGCAACTAATGAAAAACTGTTTTTT

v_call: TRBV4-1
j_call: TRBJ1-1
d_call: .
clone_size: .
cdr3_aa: CASSQRGQNTEAFF
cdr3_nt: TGCGCCAGCAGCCAGCGGGGACAGAACACTGAAGCTTTCTTT

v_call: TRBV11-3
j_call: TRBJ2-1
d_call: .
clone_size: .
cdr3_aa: CASSSVGGSSYNEQFF
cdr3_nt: TGTGCCAGCAGCTCTGTTGGGGGGAGCTCCTACAATGAGCAGTTCTTC